The 18 T cell receptor beta chains presented below share a single source sample, sequenced in a study of blood T cell repertoires in COVID-19. TCRdb keeps only in-frame clones here, not all; method: immunoSEQ multiplex PCR. The sample lists roughly 250,000 clones, more than 70% occurring once. Input material: peripheral blood. Receptors originate from a woman aged 40 to 49 who had recovered from COVID-19.

The chain employs TRBV7-9 and TRBJ2-4; a weak D match, TRBD2 (6 bases). Trimming stripped 4 bases from V and 4 bases from J, with 11 bases between. The CDR3 contains 14 residues. The germline CDR1 and CDR2 sequences are SEHNR and FQNEAQ (reference sequence). The CDR3 nucleotides read TGTGCCAGCAGCTCGGAGGGCGCTAAAAACATTCAGTACTTC. Its protein product is CASSSEGAKNIQYF.

The V call is TRBV6-2 or TRBV6-3, the J call TRBJ2-7; D possibly corresponds to TRBD1 (6 bases). The V end was cut by 5 bases, the J end by 5 bases, with 13 bases between. This CDR3 spans 13 amino acids. CDR1 is MNHEY, CDR2 SVGEGT, per germline. The CDR3 DNA reads TGTGCCAGCAGTACTGAACAGGGCCACGAGCAGTACTTC. Protein sequence: CASSTEQGHEQYF.

This rearrangement joins TRBV25-1 to TRBJ1-2; possibly TRBD1 for D (5 bases). V shed 4 bases and J shed 5 bases, with 11 bases lying between them. CDR1 is MGHDK and CDR2 is SYGVNS in the germline V gene. The CDR3 covers 13 residues. CDR3 sequence (DNA): TGTGCCAGCAGTGTGGGGCAGTCGTATGGCTACACCTTC. Its protein is CASSVGQSYGYTF.

The rearrangement uses TRBV5-1 and TRBJ2-3; 8 nucleotides match TRBD2. From germline, CDR1 is SGHRS and CDR2 YFSETQ. This CDR3 contains 18 residues. Unmatched junction bases numbered 16, after V lost 7 bases and J lost 0 bases. This chain's CDR3 is CASADDNLAGSSTDTQYF. The CDR3 DNA is TGCGCCAGCGCCGACGATAATTTAGCGGGGTCTAGCACAGATACGCAGTATTTT.

The J gene is TRBJ1-2, the V gene TRBV20-1; D is uncertain. V lost 3 bases, J lost 2 bases, and 10 bases lay in between. Germline values: CDR1 DFQATT, CDR2 SNEGSKA (reference sequence). The CDR3 is made up of 13 amino acids. The CDR3 protein is CSASEGANYGYTF. The CDR3 DNA sequence: TGCAGTGCTAGTGAGGGCGCAAACTATGGCTACACCTTC.

V is TRBV13 and J is TRBJ2-3; 10 bases agree with TRBD2. V lost 4 bases to trimming and J lost 0 bases; unmatched junction nucleotides: 4. The CDR3 consists of 16 residues. Germline V gene data show CDR1 as PRHDT and CDR2 as FYEKMQ (reference sequence). CDR3: CASSSLTSGSTDTQYF. The CDR3 region has the DNA TGTGCCAGCAGCTCATTGACTAGCGGGAGCACAGATACGCAGTATTTT.

The chain recombines TRBV7-3 with TRBJ2-1, with 11 bases fitting TRBD2. Germline loops: CDR1 SGHTA, CDR2 FQGTGA. V shed 2 bases and J 5 bases; nucleotides not matched to a gene: 2. The CDR3 has 15 amino acids. The CDR3 DNA sequence: TGTGCCAGCAGCTTACTAGCGGGGGGAGACAATGAGCAGTTCTTC. This translates into CASSLLAGGDNEQFF.

V gene TRBV7-2 combines with J gene TRBJ2-4, with TRBD1 identical over 9 bases. The V segment lost 5 bases and the J segment 6 bases; nucleotides outside the gene matches: 5. Germline lookup yields CDR1 SGHTA and CDR2 FQGNSA. The CDR3 extends over 14 amino acids. Written as DNA, the CDR3 is TGTGCCAGCAGCGTCGACAGGGGGGGAAACATTCAGTACTTC. It yields the protein CASSVDRGGNIQYF.

The CDR3 DNA reads TGCGCCAGCAGCTTGGTCCCCATTTACGAGCAGTACTTC. Amino acids: CASSLVPIYEQYF. The V and J genes are TRBV5-1 and TRBJ2-7; D is unresolved. The CDR3 consists of 13 residues. V was cut by 0 bases and J by 4 bases, with 8 bases left in between. Germline-derived CDR1 and CDR2 are SGHRS and YFSETQ.

This chain connects TRBV28 to TRBJ2-7, with D possibly TRBD2 on 6 matching bases. The germline V gene has CDR1 MDHEN and CDR2 SYDVKM. Trimming took off 3 bases at V and 2 bases at J, with 14 bases between the two ends. The CDR3 loop spans 15 amino acids. CDR3 region: CASSFQTSGAYEQYF. The DNA for the CDR3 is TGTGCCAGCAGTTTTCAGACGTCGGGAGCCTACGAGCAGTACTTC.

As DNA, the CDR3 is TGTGCCAGAAGCCGACAGACTAGCATCCGCTACGAGCAGTACTTC. This sequence encodes CARSRQTSIRYEQYF. The rearrangement joins TRBV7-5 to TRBJ2-7; the DNA was not compared with TRBD2, the D call given in the table. TRBV7-5 is reported as a pseudogene. The CDR3 has 15 residues.

V usage is TRBV6-6 and J usage is TRBJ2-1; TRBD2 aligns across 7 bases. CDR1 is MNHNY, CDR2 SVGAGI, per germline (reference sequence). CDR3 length equals 13 residues. Trimming removed 6 bases from V and 8 bases from J; junction bases left unmatched: 7. The CDR3 nucleotides are TGTGCCAGCAGGCGGGGGACCTGGGATGAGCAGTTCTTC. Amino acid sequence: CASRRGTWDEQFF.

The V call is TRBV4-3, the J call TRBJ2-3, with 7 positions matching TRBD1. CDR1 is LGHNA, CDR2 YSLEER, per germline. This CDR3 comprises 15 residues. V gave up 4 bases and J gave up 6 bases; unmatched junction bases: 10. The CDR3 protein is CASSPDRSQGDTQYF. The DNA for the CDR3 is TGCGCCAGCAGCCCGGACAGGTCCCAGGGGGATACGCAGTATTTT.

V gene TRBV6-2 or TRBV6-3 combines with J gene TRBJ2-7; the match to TRBD2 covers 8 bases. The CDR3 extends over 15 amino acids. Looked up from germline, CDR1 is MNHEY and CDR2 is SVGEGT. V was pared by 2 bases and J by 3 bases, with 6 bases of the junction left unmatched. This CDR3 is CASSYATGGLYEQYF. The DNA for the CDR3 is TGTGCCAGCAGTTACGCGACGGGAGGGCTCTACGAGCAGTACTTC.

The rearrangement uses TRBV9 and TRBJ2-7; 11 nucleotides line up with TRBD1. J was trimmed by 3 bases and V by 0 bases; bases with no gene match: 2. The CDR3 has 15 residues. Germline V gene sequence: CDR1 SGDLS, CDR2 YYNGEE. The CDR3 is CASSVGGTGGYEQYF. The CDR3 region has the DNA TGTGCCAGCAGCGTAGGCGGGACAGGGGGCTACGAGCAGTACTTC.

The CDR3 sequence: CASSPLATGNNEQFF. CDR3 coding DNA: TGTGCCAGCAGCCCACTCGCTACAGGGAACAATGAGCAGTTCTTC. The rearrangement uses TRBV5-6 and TRBJ2-1; TRBD1 might be the D (6 bases). With 4 bases removed from V and 5 bases from J, the gap between germline ends came to 16 bases. Germline CDR1 and CDR2: SGHDT and YYEEEE. CDR3 length equals 15 residues.

The V call is TRBV4-1, the J call TRBJ1-3; D remains unclear. The CDR3 is 18 amino acids. Germline V gene lookup returns CDR1 MGHRA and CDR2 YSYEKL. V was pared by 1 base and J by 3 bases, with 19 bases between. In DNA, the CDR3 is TGCGCCAGCAGCCAAGGTCCCTCCGGGGTTACTTTTGGAAACACCATATATTTT. It yields the protein CASSQGPSGVTFGNTIYF.

This chain uses TRBV4-3 with TRBJ2-3; D possibly corresponds to TRBD2 (5 bases). Germline loops: CDR1 LGHNA, CDR2 YSLEER. This CDR3 has 16 amino acids. V was cut by 0 bases and J by 0 bases, with 10 bases left in between. The CDR3 sequence: CASSQEGLASTDTQYF. CDR3 in DNA: TGCGCCAGCAGCCAAGAAGGCCTAGCTAGCACAGATACGCAGTATTTT.